Below, 10 T cell receptor beta chains from the same sample are listed, as sequenced in a study of blood T cell repertoires in COVID-19. Assay used: immunoSEQ multiplex PCR; TCRdb lists only in-frame clones, some missing. This sample has about 260,000 clones, with approximately 90% found just once. Sequencing input: PBMCs or T cells enriched from blood (not recorded which). The receptors here all came from a man between 50 and 59 years old who had been exposed to COVID-19.

The V and J genes are TRBV2 and TRBJ2-2; D not certain. This CDR3 is built from 14 residues. Germline lookup yields CDR1 SNHLY and CDR2 FYNNEI. Trimming shortened V by 7 bases and J by 4 bases, and 13 bases separated the two germline ends. The DNA of the CDR3 is TGTGCCAGCAAAGATAGTATAGTCACCGGGGAGCTGTTTTTT. Its protein product is CASKDSIVTGELFF.

The chain joins TRBV5-1 to TRBJ1-1; D possibly corresponds to TRBD1 (6 bases). Germline V CDR1 and CDR2: SGHRS, YFSETQ. This CDR3 has 14 amino acids. V lost 1 base and J 4 bases, leaving 11 bases between the germline ends. The CDR3 spells CASSLTGGGTEAFF. CDR3 in DNA: TGCGCCAGCAGCTTGACGGGGGGCGGCACTGAAGCTTTCTTT. The variable domain in full, completed from reference TRBV5-1 and TRBJ1-1, reads KAGVTQTPRYLIKTRGQQVTLSCSPISGHRSVSWYQQTPGQGLQFLFEYFSETQRNKGNFPGRFSGRQFSNSRSEMNVSTLELGDSALYLCASSLTGGGTEAFFGQGTRLTVV.

The chain carries TRBV19 and TRBJ2-7, with a tentative D call TRBD1 (6 bases). This CDR3 region has 13 residues. Trimming pared 2 bases from V and 6 bases from J, leaving 11 bases between. CDR1 LNHDA and CDR2 SQIVND come from the germline V gene (reference sequence). CDR3 DNA sequence: TGTGCCAGTAGTATAAACAGGGAGATCGAGCAGTACTTC. Its protein is CASSINREIEQYF.

The chain couples TRBV13 to TRBJ2-7; TRBD1 is a possible D gene (6 bases). Germline CDR1 is PRHDT and CDR2 is FYEKMQ (reference sequence). The CDR3 has 13 residues. V lost 10 bases to trimming and J lost 0 bases, with 13 bases between them. CDR3 residues: CATSTGRSYEQYV. Here the CDR3 DNA reads TGTGCCACCTCCACAGGGCGCTCCTACGAGCAGTACGTC.

This chain links TRBV2 with TRBJ1-1, with a possible D match to TRBD1 (6 bases). CDR1 and CDR2 from the germline V gene are SNHLY and FYNNEI. The CDR3 has 14 residues. Trimming removed 8 bases at V and 2 bases at J, with 15 bases between. The CDR3 nucleotides read TGTGCCAGCTGGGGAGGGGGACCCAACACTGAAGCTTTCTTT. The encoded protein is CASWGGGPNTEAFF.

The CDR3 DNA follows: TGTGCCAGCAGTTATTGGGAAGGGGATAATTCACCCCTCCACTTT. It is translated as CASSYWEGDNSPLHF. The chain links TRBV6-5 to TRBJ1-6; tentative D call: TRBD1 (5 bases). Per the germline V gene, CDR1 is MNHEY and CDR2 is SVGAGI. Trimming pared 3 bases from V and 5 bases from J, leaving 11 bases between. The CDR3 spans 15 residues.

This clone is a singleton in its sample. The chain combines TRBV7-9 with TRBJ1-6; the match to TRBD1 covers 7 bases. Looked up from germline, CDR1 is SEHNR and CDR2 is FQNEAQ (reference sequence). J lost 8 bases, V lost 5 bases, and 12 bases had no gene match. The CDR3 is 16 residues long. The CDR3, as DNA: TGTGCCAGCAGCATCCAGCCGACAGGGACTCATTCACCCCTCCACTTT. Its protein is CASSIQPTGTHSPLHF. The entire variable domain, with the rest obtained from reference TRBV7-9 and TRBJ1-6, is as follows: DTGVSQNPRHKITKRGQNVTFRCDPISEHNRLYWYRQTLGQGPEFLTYFQNEAQLEKSRLLSDRFSAERPKGSFSTLEIQRTEQGDSAMYLCASSIQPTGTHSPLHFGNGTRLTVT.

The chain recombines TRBV7-3 with TRBJ1-6, with a weak D call TRBD1 (6 bases). The CDR3 loop spans 14 amino acids. V gave up 5 bases and J gave up 10 bases, with 15 bases separating them. Germline lookup yields CDR1 SGHTA and CDR2 FQGTGA. CDR3 protein: CASSPGGAGSPLHF. Here the CDR3 DNA reads TGTGCCAGCAGCCCGGGGGGCGCCGGATCACCCCTCCACTTT.

To note about this clone: A junction boundary mismatches the germline segment, possibly from a read error. This rearrangement joins TRBV18 to TRBJ1-2, with D unresolved. CDR3 length: 13 residues. Germline V CDR1 and CDR2: KGHSH, LQKENI. The CDR3 sequence: CASSPTAKYGYTF. For the CDR3, the DNA is TGTGCCAGCTCACCCACAGCTAAGTATGGCTACACCTTC.

The rearrangement links TRBV29-1 to TRBJ1-2; the D is unclear. V lost 0 bases, J lost 8 bases, and 10 bases lay in between. The CDR3 sequence is 12 residues long. Germline V CDR1 and CDR2: SQVTM, ANQGSEA. The DNA for the CDR3 is TGCAGCGTTGAAGACGCGGGCGGAGGCTACACCTTC. This codes for CSVEDAGGGYTF.